This TCR beta chain was recovered during a study of shared clonotypes between healthy human individuals. At the level of the study: CD4 naive and CD4 memory each took three plates per donor, while CD8 naive took two and CD8 memory one. General study findings and limits: Sorted-subset sequencing, rarefaction showed, was incomplete despite large depth.

TCRdb keeps only in-frame clones here, not all; method: immunoSEQ multiplex PCR. In the table there are some 2,000,000 clones, 85% to 95% of which are singletons. It was into CD45RA+ naive and CD45RA-negative memory subsets that the CD4+ cells were split. About this clone itself: Its antigen remains unknown.

The CDR3 contains 15 residues. The J segment lost 7 bases and the V segment lost 3 bases, leaving 12 bases of the junction unmatched. The germline CDR1 and CDR2 sequences are KGHSH and LQKENI. The sequence came from a man between 18 and 35 years old in good health. This chain connects TRBV18 to TRBJ2-7, with 7 bases lining up with TRBD1. The sequencing sample was made of naive CD4+ T cells sorted from blood. The subset is: CD45RA+ positively selected. In DNA form, the CDR3 reads TGTGCCAGCTCACCTCGGACAGGCGGCTGGGGTGAGCAGTACTTC. It codes for CASSPRTGGWGEQYF.